Listed here are 30 T cell receptor beta chains from one sample, sequenced in a study of T cells in Graves' hyperthyroidism and ophthalmopathy. Amplified TCR beta CDR3 regions derived from RNA transcripts. HTBI primers were used for first-round RT-PCR of the TCR CDR3. A single record per CDR3 protein comes from TCRdb applying MiXCR to the multiplex PCR reads. Here the sample spans about 400,000 distinct CDR3 sequences, about 14% being singletons. Specimen: blood. The source is a man aged 50 to 59 with Graves' ophthalmopathy.

This clonotype has at least ten counts. The V call is TRBV5-1, the J call TRBJ2-1; 10 bases align to TRBD2. This CDR3 is built from 14 residues. Germline V gene lookup returns CDR1 SGHRS and CDR2 YFSETQ. After removal of 1 base from V and 8 bases from J, the junction contained 3 bases not matched to a gene. CDR3 coding DNA: TGCGCCAGCAGCTTGACTAGCGGGACCTATGAGCAGTTCTTC. Translation gives CASSLTSGTYEQFF.

This clonotype was observed many times. The V gene is TRBV12-3 or TRBV12-4, the J gene TRBJ2-7; D is uncertain. V was pared by 3 bases and J by 2 bases, with 11 bases between. The length of the CDR3 is 14 residues. The CDR3 nucleotides read TGTGCCAGCAGTTTCTTCGCAGACCCCTACGAGCAGTACTTC. Amino acids: CASSFFADPYEQYF.

This clonotype was seen many times. The chain is built from TRBV29-1 and TRBJ2-1; unclear D gene. Per the germline V gene, CDR1 is SQVTM and CDR2 is ANQGSEA. The CDR3 spans 14 residues. V dropped 3 bases and J dropped 5 bases, with 14 bases sitting between them. The CDR3 spells CSVDGSTPNNEQFF. Written as DNA, the CDR3 is TGCAGCGTTGATGGTAGCACCCCCAACAATGAGCAGTTCTTC.

This chain links TRBV7-9 with TRBJ2-2; D possibly corresponds to TRBD2 (6 bases). V lost 2 bases and J lost 5, with 15 bases in between. Per germline, CDR1 SEHNR and CDR2 FQNEAQ (reference sequence). CDR3 length: 16 residues. The CDR3 coding sequence is TGTGCCAGCAGCTTATCCGGGGGTCGGCCAACCGGGGAGCTGTTTTTT. The encoded protein is CASSLSGGRPTGELFF. Together with reference TRBV7-9 and TRBJ2-2, the CDR3 gives the full variable domain: DTGVSQNPRHKITKRGQNVTFRCDPISEHNRLYWYRQTLGQGPEFLTYFQNEAQLEKSRLLSDRFSAERPKGSFSTLEIQRTEQGDSAMYLCASSLSGGRPTGELFFGEGSRLTVL.

Many counts were recorded for this clonotype. This rearrangement joins TRBV7-9 to TRBJ1-1, with a weak D call TRBD1 (6 bases). Trimming left V 6 bases short and J 1 base short, with 15 bases between. The V gene's germline CDR1 is SEHNR and CDR2 FQNEAQ (reference sequence). The CDR3 runs 15 residues. The chain's CDR3 is CASSTGGGQNTEAFF. In DNA, the CDR3 is TGTGCCAGCAGTACCGGAGGGGGACAGAACACTGAAGCTTTCTTT.

This chain uses TRBV6-9 with TRBJ2-3, with 9 bases identical to TRBD2. V lost 4 bases, J lost 2 bases, and 13 bases stayed unmatched. CDR1 MNHGY and CDR2 SVAAGI come from the germline V gene. The CDR3 totals 18 residues. This chain's CDR3 is CASSLGQALAGPTDTQYF. The CDR3 nucleotides are TGTGCCAGCAGTTTGGGACAAGCCCTAGCGGGACCCACAGATACGCAGTATTTT.

In this sample, this clonotype turned up a few times. The rearrangement uses TRBV7-9 and TRBJ2-1; no firm D call. V lost 3 bases and J lost 9, with 3 bases in between. Germline CDR1 is SEHNR and CDR2 is FQNEAQ (reference sequence). The CDR3 length is 10 residues. The CDR3 is CASSFSEQFF. CDR3 sequence (DNA): TGTGCCAGCAGCTTTAGTGAGCAGTTCTTC. Variable domain in full (rest from reference TRBV7-9 and TRBJ2-1): DTGVSQNPRHKITKRGQNVTFRCDPISEHNRLYWYRQTLGQGPEFLTYFQNEAQLEKSRLLSDRFSAERPKGSFSTLEIQRTEQGDSAMYLCASSFSEQFFGPGTRLTVL.

This chain's CDR3 is CASSQVLENLAKNIQYF. DNA of the CDR3: TGCGCCAGCAGCCAAGTGCTGGAGAATTTAGCCAAAAACATTCAGTACTTC. The chain joins TRBV4-1 to TRBJ2-4; D unclear. The V end lost 1 base, the J end lost 0 bases, and 13 bases lay between the germline ends. The V gene's germline CDR1 is MGHRA and CDR2 YSYEKL. The CDR3 runs to 17 residues.

This clonotype was observed many times. The chain combines TRBV27 with TRBJ2-2; unclear D gene. The CDR3 runs to 10 residues. V lost 7 bases and J 10 bases, leaving 7 bases between the germline ends. CDR1 and CDR2 from the germline V gene are MNHEY and SMNVEV (reference sequence). The CDR3 sequence is CASITEELFF. CDR3 sequence (DNA): TGTGCCAGCATCACAGAGGAGCTGTTTTTT.

This clonotype has ten or more counts. The chain uses TRBV12-3 or TRBV12-4 and TRBJ2-2; D might be TRBD1 (5 bases). The CDR3 covers 16 residues. V lost 2 bases and J lost 0, with 10 bases in between. The DNA for the CDR3 is TGTGCCAGCAGTTTAAAGGCAGGGCCGAACACCGGGGAGCTGTTTTTT. It is translated as CASSLKAGPNTGELFF.

This clonotype was seen at least ten times. The chain recombines TRBV12-3 or TRBV12-4 with TRBJ2-1; D is unclear. The CDR3 spans 16 residues. Trimming pared 5 bases from V and 0 bases from J, leaving 14 bases between. CDR3 region: CASSTRHTDSYNEQFF. CDR3 sequence (DNA): TGTGCCAGCAGTACTCGACATACCGACTCCTACAATGAGCAGTTCTTC.

This clonotype was seen a handful of times. The CDR3 reads CASSLGTSVNEQFF. The CDR3 DNA follows: TGTGCCAGCAGCTTAGGGACTAGCGTCAATGAGCAGTTCTTC. The chain is built from TRBV7-3 and TRBJ2-1, with 10 bases aligning to TRBD2. J lost 6 bases, V lost 2 bases, and 1 base had no gene match. Germline V gene lookup returns CDR1 SGHTA and CDR2 FQGTGA. CDR3 size: 14 residues.

J is TRBJ2-1 and V is TRBV5-1; TRBD2 might be the D (7 bases). The germline V gene has CDR1 SGHRS and CDR2 YFSETQ. This CDR3 spans 14 amino acids. V shed 0 bases and J shed 12 bases, with 16 bases lying between them. The CDR3 coding sequence is TGCGCCAGCAGCTTGGGTCGCGGGGGCGATGGGCAGTTCTTC. Protein product: CASSLGRGGDGQFF.

This clonotype has at least ten counts. The V and J genes are TRBV3-1 and TRBJ2-7; 9 bases line up with TRBD1. The J segment lost 6 bases and the V segment lost 1 base, leaving 4 bases of the junction unmatched. The germline V gene has CDR1 LGHDT and CDR2 YNNKEL (reference sequence). The CDR3 contains 14 residues. The CDR3 DNA is TGTGCCAGCAGCCAAGCAACAGGGGGCAGCGAGCAGTACTTC. Amino acids: CASSQATGGSEQYF.

The gene calls are TRBV25-1 and TRBJ2-1; 9 nucleotides line up with TRBD1. Germline assignment: CDR1 MGHDK and CDR2 SYGVNS. Unmatched junction bases numbered 3, after V lost 9 bases and J lost 0 bases. The CDR3 has 14 amino acids. CDR3 protein: CASADRGSYNEQFF. CDR3 nucleotides: TGTGCCAGTGCGGACAGGGGCTCCTACAATGAGCAGTTCTTC. The entire variable domain, with the rest obtained from reference TRBV25-1 and TRBJ2-1, is as follows: EADIYQTPRYLVIGTGKKITLECSQTMGHDKMYWYQQDPGMELHLIHYSYGVNSTEKGDLSSESTVSRIRTEHFPLTLESARPSHTSQYLCASADRGSYNEQFFGPGTRLTVL.

This clonotype was seen at least ten times. The chain is built from TRBV11-2 and TRBJ2-7; 9 bases map to TRBD1. The CDR3 spans 18 residues. V gave up 1 base and J gave up 4 bases; unmatched junction bases: 14. Germline V gives CDR1 SGHAT, CDR2 FQNNGV. CDR3 loop: CASSLVPTATGGTYEQYF. The DNA for the CDR3 is TGTGCCAGCAGCTTAGTACCAACCGCTACAGGGGGCACGTACGAGCAGTACTTC. Complete variable domain (other parts from reference TRBV11-2 and TRBJ2-7): EAGVAQSPRYKIIEKRQSVAFWCNPISGHATLYWYQQILGQGPKLLIQFQNNGVVDDSQLPKDRFSAERLKGVDSTLKIQPAKLEDSAVYLCASSLVPTATGGTYEQYFGPGTRLTVT.

This clonotype was seen repeatedly, ten times or more. This rearrangement joins TRBV30 to TRBJ1-5; perhaps TRBD1 as D (5 bases). Trimming stripped 0 bases from V and 4 bases from J, with 10 bases between. The CDR3 length is 14 residues. The V gene's germline CDR1 is GTSNPN and CDR2 SVGIG (reference sequence). CDR3 amino acids: CAWSVTGDNQPQHF. CDR3 nucleotide sequence: TGTGCCTGGAGTGTAACGGGGGATAATCAGCCCCAGCATTTT.

This clonotype has at least ten counts. The genes are TRBV12-3 or TRBV12-4 and TRBJ2-7; unclear D gene. CDR3 size: 13 residues. V was trimmed by 6 bases and J by 2 bases, leaving 11 bases between them. Here the CDR3 DNA reads TGTGCCAGCAGCACCGACCGTGCCTACGAGCAGTACTTC. It yields the protein CASSTDRAYEQYF.

This clonotype was detected ten times or more. The chain is built from TRBV6-2 or TRBV6-3 and TRBJ1-1; D uncertain. The CDR3 spans 13 residues. Germline CDR1 MNHEY, CDR2 SVGEGT. V dropped 7 bases and J dropped 2 bases, with 11 bases sitting between them. CDR3 sequence: CASNLHQNTEAFF. The CDR3 DNA is TGTGCCAGCAACCTGCACCAAAACACTGAAGCTTTCTTT.

This clonotype showed up many times. The chain links TRBV7-8 to TRBJ2-7; 10 bases line up with TRBD1. This CDR3 spans 14 amino acids. The trim removed 4 bases at V and 1 base at J, leaving 1 base unmatched. The germline V gene encodes CDR1 SGHVS and CDR2 FQNEAQ. The CDR3: CASSSDRGSYEQYF. The CDR3 bases are TGTGCCAGCAGCTCGGACAGGGGGTCCTACGAGCAGTACTTC.

Ten or more counts support this clonotype. The J gene is TRBJ2-1, the V gene TRBV5-1, with TRBD2 identical over 8 bases. This CDR3 region has 15 residues. The V and J ends lost 8 bases and 6 bases, in that order; junction bases with no gene match: 13. CDR1 and CDR2 from the germline V gene are SGHRS and YFSETQ. The chain's CDR3 is CASLSGTSSRNEQFF. The CDR3 nucleotides are TGCGCCAGTCTCTCCGGGACTAGTTCGCGCAATGAGCAGTTCTTC.

This clonotype has more than one count but fewer than ten. The chain is built from TRBV6-2 or TRBV6-3 and TRBJ2-3; tentative D call: TRBD2 (6 bases). The V gene's germline CDR1 is MNHEY and CDR2 SVGEGT. CDR3 size: 13 residues. The ends were cut back, 6 bases at V and 6 bases at J, with 13 bases in the middle. The CDR3 spells CASRKTSLDTQYF. Written as DNA, the CDR3 is TGTGCCAGCAGAAAGACTAGTCTCGATACGCAGTATTTT.

The genes are TRBV29-1 and TRBJ2-5; 9 nucleotides align to TRBD1. The germline V gene has CDR1 SQVTM and CDR2 ANQGSEA. Trimming took 5 bases from V and 5 from J; bases not matched to a gene: 6. The length of the CDR3 is 13 residues. The CDR3 nucleotides are TGCAGCGTTTCGGGGACAGGGCTTGAGACCCAGTACTTC. This codes for CSVSGTGLETQYF.

The chain recombines TRBV19 with TRBJ2-7, with D uncertain. CDR1 LNHDA and CDR2 SQIVND come from the germline V gene (reference sequence). The CDR3 loop spans 12 amino acids. Between the trimmed V and J ends, which lost 6 bases and 4 bases, there was a span of 10 bases. As DNA, the CDR3 is TGTGCCAGTAGCGACCGACGATACGAGCAGTACTTC. It specifies CASSDRRYEQYF.

In this sample, this clonotype turned up a few times. The chain employs TRBV20-1 and TRBJ2-7; a weak D match, TRBD2 (5 bases). V was trimmed by 6 bases and J by 3 bases, leaving 15 bases between them. The CDR3 is made up of 13 amino acids. Per germline, CDR1 DFQATT and CDR2 SNEGSKA (reference sequence). As DNA, the CDR3 is TGCAGTGCACTTCCGGGATTAAACTACGAGCAGTACTTC. Protein: CSALPGLNYEQYF.

The J gene is TRBJ2-7, the V gene TRBV19, with D unclear. The CDR3 loop spans 10 amino acids. Germline loops: CDR1 LNHDA, CDR2 SQIVND (reference sequence). V lost 9 bases and J 2 bases, leaving 5 bases between the germline ends. DNA of the CDR3: TGTGCCAGCCCTCCCTACGAGCAGTACTTC. Encoded protein: CASPPYEQYF.

This clonotype has at least ten counts. The genes are TRBV12-3 or TRBV12-4 and TRBJ2-1; D uncertain. V was pared by 5 bases and J by 4 bases, with 9 bases between. The CDR3 runs to 13 residues. CDR3 DNA: TGTGCCAGCAGTCCTGACTCTTACAATGAGCAGTTCTTC. Translated: CASSPDSYNEQFF.

Comments on this clonotype: With a much larger clone just one base away, this may be a read error. The rearrangement joins TRBV5-1 to TRBJ1-1; no clear D gene. In germline, CDR1 is SGHRS, CDR2 YFSETQ. CDR3 length: 13 amino acids. The CDR3 region is CASSRPGSTEALF. CDR3 nucleotide sequence: TGTGCCAGCAGCAGGCCCGGGAGCACTGAAGCTCTCTTT.

Ten or more counts support this clonotype. This chain connects TRBV28 to TRBJ2-1; 13 bases are a match to TRBD2. From germline, CDR1 is MDHEN and CDR2 SYDVKM. This CDR3 is built from 20 residues. Trimming cost V 1 base and J 0 bases; bases outside gene matches: 9. The chain's CDR3 is CASSLFGLAGDPSSYNEQFF. The CDR3 DNA reads as TGTGCCAGCAGTTTATTCGGACTAGCGGGAGATCCGAGCTCCTACAATGAGCAGTTCTTC. The full variable domain, in which reference TRBV28 and TRBJ2-1 provide the parts outside the CDR3, is DVKVTQSSRYLVKRTGEKVFLECVQDMDHENMFWYRQDPGLGLRLIYFSYDVKMKEKGDIPEGYSVSREKKERFSLILESASTNQTSMYLCASSLFGLAGDPSSYNEQFFGPGTRLTVL.

A few counts support this clonotype. V is TRBV19 and J is TRBJ1-5, with D possibly being TRBD1 (5 bases). V was shortened by 10 bases and J by 0 bases, with 25 bases between the two germline ends. Germline V gene sequence: CDR1 LNHDA, CDR2 SQIVND (reference sequence). The CDR3 runs to 18 residues. The CDR3 loop reads CATKKRGTQSYSNQPQHF. In nucleotides, the CDR3 is TGTGCCACCAAAAAAAGGGGTACTCAATCTTATAGCAATCAGCCCCAGCATTTT.